The TCR beta chain under discussion was sequenced for a study of post-analysis software for immune sequencing data (dated by TCRdb to 2014 to 2015). Background on the whole study: Relapsing-remitting, secondary progressive and progressive-relapsing multiple sclerosis were recorded as disease courses, and subtype annotation was lacking for some patients. Patient repertoires were compared against ten to eleven previously published healthy control repertoires from donors aged roughly 6 to 26 years. A subset of samples was prepared in parallel using single-end sample barcoding, then pooled and co-amplified after Illumina adapter ligation.

The library came from PCR. Sequencing relied on an Illumina HiSeq 2500. To reduce PCR and sequencing biases, unique molecular identifiers were incorporated into the TCR beta cDNA libraries. Per 1 to 10 million input T cells, approximately 500,000 cDNA molecules were obtained, such that each molecule approximated one T cell. The patient libraries were prepared and sequenced using the same protocol as the earlier healthy control dataset. Within a given batch, samples were prepared together, multiplexed and sequenced on the same HiSeq lane. Regarding the original processing steps: Raw barcoded reads were processed with MIGEC, and single-read molecular identifier groups were discarded before consensus assembly and CDR3 extraction. VDJtools was used for post-analysis of the clonotype tables, with diversity normalized by down-sampling every dataset to the smallest sample size. To correct batch-related cross-sample contamination, repertoire overlap clustering matched CDR3 amino acid sequences but not nucleotide sequences. The public reads were reprocessed in TCRdb via fastp at Q25 and MiXCR, keeping in-frame beta chains. Entries that share a CDR3 protein sequence are merged under the most common genes and DNA. TCRdb's processing, not the authors', yielded these V and J calls. This sample lists hundreds of thousands of distinct CDR3 sequences; about 27% were detected once. 0.5% to 0.6% of the sample goes to the ten largest clones.

Notes on this clonotype: No cognate antigen has been identified for it. The junction does not match germline at one end; this may be a read error.

To demonstrate the VDJtools post-analysis software, TCR beta repertoires were profiled from the peripheral blood of some 12 young patients with multiple sclerosis. Multiple sclerosis patients were children and adolescents aged about 6 to 15 years. CDR1 and CDR2 (WNHNN, SYGVQD) derive from the germline V gene (reference sequence). The CDR3, cysteine through phenylalanine, is 19 amino acids long. The sequence is cut down to CDR3 DNA, 57 bases in frame from base 1. The paper as a whole reports these results and caveats: The multiple sclerosis patient group was slightly younger than the control group. Direct clustering with F measure revealed strong co-clustering of samples prepared in the same batch, which led to a batch-effect correction. Significantly higher frequencies in patients than in controls were found for roughly 5 TRBV segments, including TRBV5-6, TRBV5-1 and TRBV20-1. Normalized Chao1 diversity was significantly lower in multiple sclerosis patients than controls, suggesting substantial peripheral T-cell clonal expansion.

The sequence was obtained from a girl between 10 and 17 years old with multiple sclerosis. The chain uses TRBV10-1 and TRBJ2-1, and 8 bases in between align with TRBD1. Sample: blood. The CDR3 region: CVSSAGAGGPSAQSNEQFF. In nucleotides, the sequence is TGCGTCAGCAGTGCCGGGGCAGGGGGCCCCAGCGCCCAGAGCAATGAGCAGTTCTTC.